The 9 T cell receptor beta chains given below trace back to one sample, sequenced in a study of blood T cell repertoires in COVID-19 (dated by TCRdb to about 2020). The library was obtained by the immunoSEQ multiplex PCR assay. TCRdb re-hosts the immuneACCESS table, in-frame sequences only. Its copies lack some clones; in the studies checked, an unresolved V gene accounts for under half of them, and the cause for the rest is not known. The table for this sample lists about 200,000 clones; approximately 90% of them were counted only once. The top ten clonotypes cover approximately 4.5% of the sample. The sequenced material came from peripheral blood. The receptors originated from a human donor in a cohort sampled during active COVID-19.

This rearrangement joins TRBV6-1 to TRBJ1-6; D unresolved. Germline CDR1 and CDR2: MNHNS and SASEGT. Trimming took off 3 bases at V and 11 bases at J, with 14 bases between the two ends. The CDR3 is 14 residues long. The CDR3 loop is CASSELTPGTPLHF. CDR3 DNA: TGTGCCAGCAGTGAGCTCACGCCCGGGACACCCCTCCACTTT.

V gene TRBV4-2 combines with J gene TRBJ2-3; TRBD1 might be the D (5 bases). The V and J ends lost 1 base and 7 bases respectively, with 12 bases between them. The V gene's germline CDR1 is LGHNA and CDR2 YNFKEQ. CDR3 length: 14 amino acids. CDR3 residues: CASSQVGQGNTQYF. Here the CDR3 DNA reads TGTGCCAGCAGCCAAGTTGGTCAGGGTAATACGCAGTATTTT.

The CDR3 loop reads CASSLDTYEQYF. The CDR3 DNA sequence: TGTGCCAGCAGTTTAGACACGTACGAGCAGTACTTC. The J gene is TRBJ2-7, the V gene TRBV6-6; D call uncertain. The germline V gene has CDR1 MNHNY and CDR2 SVGAGI (reference sequence). Trimming removed 4 bases from V and 4 bases from J, with 8 bases in between. This CDR3 spans 12 amino acids.

The chain couples TRBV7-9 to TRBJ2-1; TRBD2 agrees at 13 bases. The CDR3 sequence is 15 residues long. The germline CDR1 and CDR2 sequences are SEHNR and FQNEAQ (reference sequence). After removal of 2 bases from V and 10 bases from J, the junction contained 5 bases not matched to a gene. CDR3: CASSLIGLAGVEQFF. Written as DNA, the CDR3 is TGTGCCAGCAGCTTAATCGGACTAGCGGGAGTCGAGCAGTTCTTC.

This clone has more than one count but fewer than ten. This chain connects TRBV5-4 to TRBJ1-3; 9 nucleotides line up with TRBD1. There are 16 residues in the CDR3. With V trimmed by 4 bases and J by 0 bases, 5 bases remained unmatched. CDR1 and CDR2 (germline): SGHNT, YYREEE (reference sequence). CDR3 DNA: TGTGCCAGCAGCGCACAGGGGGCGAGCTCTGGAAACACCATATATTTT. As protein: CASSAQGASSGNTIYF.

The CDR3 DNA follows: TGTGCCAGTAGTGCCCGGGGACAGGGGAACACTGAAGCTTTCTTT. This codes for CASSARGQGNTEAFF. The rearrangement uses TRBV19 and TRBJ1-1; 9 bases are shared with TRBD1. This CDR3 is built from 15 residues. After removal of 5 bases from V and 1 base from J, the junction contained 5 bases not matched to a gene. The V gene's germline CDR1 is LNHDA and CDR2 SQIVND (reference sequence).

This chain joins TRBV9 and TRBJ1-3; D unclear. Trimming stripped 4 bases from V and 0 bases from J, with 11 bases between. Looked up from germline, CDR1 is SGDLS and CDR2 is YYNGEE. The length of the CDR3 is 15 residues. The CDR3 coding sequence is TGTGCCAGCAGCCCCGTCCACTACTCTGGAAACACCATATATTTT. It yields the protein CASSPVHYSGNTIYF.

V gene TRBV9 combines with J gene TRBJ1-1; D uncertain. V lost 0 bases to trimming and J lost 8 bases, with 14 bases between them. The CDR3 consists of 14 residues. Per germline, CDR1 SGDLS and CDR2 YYNGEE. CDR3 protein: CASSVGPQEREAFF. Here the CDR3 DNA reads TGTGCCAGCAGCGTAGGTCCACAAGAGAGGGAAGCTTTCTTT.

The J gene is TRBJ2-3, the V gene TRBV10-3, with 8 nucleotides matching TRBD1. The V gene's germline CDR1 is ENHRY and CDR2 SYGVKD. This CDR3 is built from 14 residues. With 4 bases clipped from V and 9 bases from J, the junction kept 9 bases outside the gene matches. This CDR3 is CAISGQGALGTQYF. CDR3 in DNA: TGTGCCATCAGTGGTCAGGGGGCTTTGGGAACGCAGTATTTT.